These 19 T cell receptor beta chains share one sample of origin, sequenced in a study of PD-1 blockade in classical Hodgkin lymphoma. The assay was immunoSEQ multiplex PCR, and TCRdb's table has in-frame clones only and misses some. This table holds roughly 150,000 clones, approximately 72% found once. Following autologous stem cell transplantation, relapse occurred in every patient, and exposure to brentuximab vedotin varied. The sample was peripheral blood mononuclear cells (PBMCs), taken before the second cycle of nivolumab. Receptor source: a human donor with classical Hodgkin lymphoma.

V is TRBV7-6 and J is TRBJ2-3; D assignment may be TRBD1 or TRBD2 (5 bases each). The CDR3 consists of 13 residues. The germline V gene has CDR1 SGHVS and CDR2 FNYEAQ. The V end was cut by 5 bases, the J end by 7 bases, with 13 bases between. Written as DNA, the CDR3 is TGTGCCAGCAGCCCACTCGGGGCAAATACGCAGTATTTT. It encodes CASSPLGANTQYF.

This clone was counted only a few times. The gene calls are TRBV27 and TRBJ2-3; D might be TRBD1 or TRBD2, each matching 6 bases. V lost 4 bases to trimming and J lost 5 bases, with 22 bases between them. The CDR3 covers 17 residues. The germline V gene has CDR1 MNHEY and CDR2 SMNVEV (reference sequence). The CDR3, as DNA: TGTGCCAGCAGTTACAATCCTCCGGGGGCCCAGGGAGATACGCAGTATTTT. It is translated as CASSYNPPGAQGDTQYF.

The CDR3 region is CASSQDYVTGTGREKLFF. CDR3 DNA: TGCGCCAGCAGCCAAGACTACGTAACCGGGACAGGGAGAGAAAAACTGTTTTTT. This chain joins TRBV4-1 and TRBJ1-4; 9 nucleotides match TRBD1. Germline trimming cut 0 bases from V and 8 bases from J; bases unmatched to any gene: 13. The V gene's germline CDR1 is MGHRA and CDR2 YSYEKL. The CDR3 spans 18 residues.

This chain joins TRBV10-3 and TRBJ2-7, with D possibly TRBD2 on 6 matching bases. The CDR3 spans 12 residues. Deletions cut 6 bases from V and 8 bases from J, with 14 bases between. CDR1 is ENHRY, CDR2 SYGVKD, per germline. CDR3 region: CAIRGEGTQQYF. CDR3 nucleotides: TGTGCCATCAGGGGGGAAGGGACTCAGCAGTACTTC.

The chain combines TRBV27 with TRBJ1-3, with D possibly being TRBD1 (6 bases). The CDR3 loop spans 17 amino acids. V was cut by 5 bases and J by 2 bases, with 19 bases left in between. Looked up from germline, CDR1 is MNHEY and CDR2 is SMNVEV (reference sequence). The CDR3 sequence: CASSPYTPDRAGNTIYF. CDR3 DNA sequence: TGTGCCAGCAGTCCCTATACCCCGGACAGAGCTGGAAACACCATATATTTT.

The J gene is TRBJ2-2, the V gene TRBV11-2, with a possible D match to TRBD2 (6 bases). This CDR3 has 14 residues. V lost 1 base to trimming and J lost 6 bases, with 9 bases between them. The germline V gene encodes CDR1 SGHAT and CDR2 FQNNGV. The CDR3 nucleotides are TGTGCCAGCAGCTTAGTGCGGGACGCCGGGGAGCTGTTTTTT. Its protein product is CASSLVRDAGELFF.

The rearrangement links TRBV30 to TRBJ1-1; D is unclear. V was clipped by 5 bases and J by 7 bases, with 17 bases between them. This CDR3 region has 13 residues. The germline V gene encodes CDR1 GTSNPN and CDR2 SVGIG (reference sequence). As DNA, the CDR3 is TGTGCCTGGGCCGATGAGGATCGACTTGAAGCTTTCTTT. Its protein is CAWADEDRLEAFF.

The chain recombines TRBV19 with TRBJ2-1; 7 nucleotides agree with TRBD1. Germline assignment: CDR1 LNHDA and CDR2 SQIVND (reference sequence). V gave up 5 bases and J gave up 8 bases; unmatched junction bases: 6. The CDR3 has 13 residues. CDR3 residues: CASSSRGWDEQFF. CDR3 nucleotides: TGTGCCAGTAGTTCCAGGGGGTGGGATGAGCAGTTCTTC.

This clone has only a few counts. This chain uses TRBV7-9 with TRBJ1-2, with D possibly TRBD1 on 6 matching bases. The CDR3 contains 13 residues. Trimming cost V 2 bases and J 7 bases, with 11 bases left between them. Germline assignment: CDR1 SEHNR and CDR2 FQNEAQ (reference sequence). The CDR3 coding sequence is TGTGCCAGCAGCTTAAACAGGGTAACTGGCTACACCTTC. It translates to CASSLNRVTGYTF.

This clone was seen a single time. The chain has TRBV7-2 and TRBJ1-1; D gene unclear. The CDR3 contains 14 residues. Trimming shortened V by 3 bases and J by 0 bases, and 8 bases separated the two germline ends. The germline CDR1 and CDR2 sequences are SGHTA and FQGNSA. CDR3 region: CASSFSHMNTEAFF. The DNA of the CDR3 is TGTGCCAGCAGCTTCAGCCATATGAACACTGAAGCTTTCTTT.

The genes are TRBV29-1 and TRBJ2-2, with 11 bases that match TRBD1. V shed 6 bases, J shed 1 base, and the junction held 10 bases outside the gene matches. CDR3 size: 17 residues. Germline assignment: CDR1 SQVTM and CDR2 ANQGSEA. The CDR3 spells CSVLPGQGVKNTGELFF. The CDR3 DNA reads TGCAGCGTCCTACCGGGACAGGGGGTCAAGAACACCGGGGAGCTGTTTTTT.

DNA of the CDR3: TGTGCCATCAGCCCCCGGTCAGGGCCCGACTATGGCTACACCTTC. Translated, it gives CAISPRSGPDYGYTF. This chain uses TRBV10-3 with TRBJ1-2, with D tentatively TRBD1 (5 bases). The V gene's germline CDR1 is ENHRY and CDR2 SYGVKD. V was cut by 6 bases and J by 3 bases, with 17 bases left in between. The CDR3 has 15 amino acids.

This rearrangement joins TRBV6-1 to TRBJ2-3; the D gene is possibly TRBD2 (6 bases). The CDR3 has 17 residues. Germline CDR1 is MNHNS and CDR2 is SASEGT. The V gene lost 4 bases and the J gene lost 8 bases, with 25 bases spanning the gap. The CDR3, as DNA: TGTGCCAGCAGTGTAAACCTCGCGGGACTGCCACGGGGTACGCAGTATTTT. It specifies CASSVNLAGLPRGTQYF.

The rearrangement links TRBV6-5 to TRBJ2-3; D gene unclear. Between the trimmed V and J ends, which lost 6 bases and 0 bases, there was a span of 10 bases. The germline V gene encodes CDR1 MNHEY and CDR2 SVGAGI. The CDR3 contains 14 residues. CDR3 loop: CASRSGLSTDTQYF. The CDR3 DNA follows: TGTGCCAGCAGGTCCGGTCTCAGCACAGATACGCAGTATTTT.

This chain connects TRBV7-9 to TRBJ1-4; no definite D call. With 5 bases removed from V and 0 bases from J, the gap between germline ends came to 10 bases. The CDR3 has 15 amino acids. Germline loops: CDR1 SEHNR, CDR2 FQNEAQ (reference sequence). The CDR3 is CASSTRATTNEKLFF. CDR3 DNA: TGTGCCAGCAGCACAAGGGCGACAACTAATGAAAAACTGTTTTTT. Based on the CDR3 plus reference TRBV7-9 and TRBJ1-4, the full variable domain is DTGVSQNPRHKITKRGQNVTFRCDPISEHNRLYWYRQTLGQGPEFLTYFQNEAQLEKSRLLSDRFSAERPKGSFSTLEIQRTEQGDSAMYLCASSTRATTNEKLFFGSGTQLSVL.

The gene calls are TRBV19 and TRBJ2-5; D is ambiguous. This CDR3 has 13 residues. The V gene lost 4 bases and the J gene lost 1 base, with 7 bases spanning the gap. Germline V gene data show CDR1 as LNHDA and CDR2 as SQIVND (reference sequence). The CDR3 loop reads CASSTTTQETQYF. The CDR3 region has the DNA TGTGCCAGTAGTACCACTACCCAAGAGACCCAGTACTTC. Looking up the rest from reference TRBV19 and TRBJ2-5 gives the full variable domain: DGGITQSPKYLFRKEGQNVTLSCEQNLNHDAMYWYRQDPGQGLRLIYYSQIVNDFQKGDIAEGYSVSREKKESFPLTVTSAQKNPTAFYLCASSTTTQETQYFGPGTRLLVL.

The V gene is TRBV5-1, the J gene TRBJ1-1; D might be TRBD1 (6 bases). CDR1 is SGHRS, CDR2 YFSETQ, per germline. The CDR3 is 15 amino acids. V was clipped by 3 bases and J by 1 base, with 13 bases between them. The CDR3 loop reads CASSSWDIANTEAFF. CDR3 bases: TGCGCCAGCAGCTCCTGGGACATCGCGAACACTGAAGCTTTCTTT.

V and J are TRBV5-1 and TRBJ2-3; D unresolved. The length of the CDR3 is 13 residues. Germline V gene data show CDR1 as SGHRS and CDR2 as YFSETQ. The V and J ends lost 0 bases and 5 bases respectively, with 7 bases between them. CDR3 bases: TGCGCCAGCAGCTTGGCCCTAGAAGATACGCAGTATTTT. Amino acid sequence: CASSLALEDTQYF.

This rearrangement joins TRBV7-2 to TRBJ2-5; TRBD2 matches 11 bases. J lost 1 base, V lost 4 bases, and 5 bases had no gene match. Looked up from germline, CDR1 is SGHTA and CDR2 is FQGNSA. This CDR3 has 16 residues. The CDR3 region is CASSSSTSGTQETQYF. CDR3 coding DNA: TGTGCCAGCAGCTCCTCGACTAGCGGGACCCAAGAGACCCAGTACTTC.